This T cell receptor beta chain was obtained from a study of T cell changes during pregnancy in multiple sclerosis. Clones were read by immunoSEQ multiplex PCR, and TCRdb kept only the in-frame ones, dropping some. The sample contains about 35,000 clones, approximately 90% of which appear only once. This specimen consisted of CD8+ T cells from peripheral blood mononuclear cells, obtained in the third trimester of pregnancy. The TCR was taken from a female donor with multiple sclerosis, enrolled in a pregnancy study.

CDR3 bases: TGTGCCAGCAGTTACTCGGGGGGGGACTATGGCTACACCTTC. Its translation is CASSYSGGDYGYTF. This chain joins TRBV6-5 and TRBJ1-2; a possible D gene is TRBD1 (5 bases). From germline, CDR1 is MNHEY and CDR2 SVGAGI. V was clipped by 0 bases and J by 3 bases, with 8 bases between them. The CDR3 is 14 residues long.